This TCR beta chain was identified in a study of T cells after yellow fever vaccination. Study-level points and caveats: Sorted repertoires could include abundant contaminating clonotypes from bulk cells.

A note on this clonotype: Its antigen remains unidentified.

The CDR3 is made up of 16 amino acids. The trim removed 1 base at V and 2 bases at J, leaving 5 bases unmatched. Germline V gene sequence: CDR1 SGHRS, CDR2 YFSETQ. The TCR cDNA carried a universal primer site and UMIs from 5'RACE template switching. TCRdb re-called the 5' RACE reads through MiXCR, storing one row per CDR3 protein. This sample has 300,000 to 350,000 distinct CDR3 sequences; 7% to 9% occur once, and the top ten carry roughly 18%. The TCR originated in a man aged 18 to 30 who received the YFV17D yellow fever vaccine. The source material was PBMCs, sampled around 45 days after the first yellow fever vaccination. This chain uses TRBV5-1 with TRBJ2-2; 7 bases agree with TRBD2. The CDR3 loop reads CASSLPGGSNTGELFF. The CDR3 DNA is TGCGCCAGCAGCTTGCCGGGGGGTTCAAACACCGGGGAGCTGTTTTTT.